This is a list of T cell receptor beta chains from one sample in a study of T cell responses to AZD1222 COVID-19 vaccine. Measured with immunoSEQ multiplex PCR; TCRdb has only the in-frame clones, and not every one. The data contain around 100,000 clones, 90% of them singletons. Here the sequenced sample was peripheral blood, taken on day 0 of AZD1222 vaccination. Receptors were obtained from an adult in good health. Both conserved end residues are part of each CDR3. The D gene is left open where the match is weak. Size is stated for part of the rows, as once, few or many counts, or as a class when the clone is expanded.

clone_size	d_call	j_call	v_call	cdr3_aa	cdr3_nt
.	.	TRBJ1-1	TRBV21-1	CASSKVGASGLPPNTEAFF	TGTGCCAGCAGCAAAGTGGGGGCGTCGGGGTTGCCTCCGAACACTGAAGCTTTCTTT
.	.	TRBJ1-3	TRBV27	CASGPTAGNTIYF	TGTGCCAGCGGCCCGACGGCTGGAAACACCATATATTTT
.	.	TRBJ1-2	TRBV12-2	CASRLASAGCDGRGYTF	TGTGCAAGTCGCTTAGCCTCAGCAGGATGTGACGGACGTGGCTACACCTTC
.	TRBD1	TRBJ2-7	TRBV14	CASSPGQGSYEQYF	TGTGCCAGTTCCCCGGGACAGGGCTCCTACGAGCAGTACTTC
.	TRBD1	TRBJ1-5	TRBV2	CATGQDQPQHF	TGTGCCACCGGACAGGATCAGCCCCAGCATTTT
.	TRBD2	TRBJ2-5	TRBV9	CASSPPRLAGDQETQYF	TGTGCCAGCAGCCCACCCCGACTAGCGGGAGACCAAGAGACCCAGTACTTC
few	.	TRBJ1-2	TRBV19	CASSISGVGGGYTF	TGTGCCAGTAGTATCTCAGGGGTTGGAGGCGGCTACACCTTC
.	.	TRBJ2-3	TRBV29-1	CSVEHGGGTDTQYF	TGCAGCGTTGAACATGGAGGGGGCACAGATACGCAGTATTTT
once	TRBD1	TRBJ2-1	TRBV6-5	CASSYTGQGYNEQFF	TGTGCCAGCAGTTACACGGGACAGGGGTACAATGAGCAGTTCTTC
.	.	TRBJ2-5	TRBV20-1	CSAIFETQYF	TGCAGTGCTATTTTTGAGACCCAGTACTTC
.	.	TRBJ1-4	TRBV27	CASSLGPRLSGAFDEKLFF	TGTGCCAGCAGTTTGGGGCCCCGCTTGTCGGGGGCTTTTGATGAAAAACTGTTTTTT
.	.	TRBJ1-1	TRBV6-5	CASSLQYTEAFF	TGTGCCAGCAGTCTGCAGTACACTGAAGCTTTCTTT
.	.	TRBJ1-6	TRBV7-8	CASSLVLFSPLHF	TGTGCCAGCAGCTTAGTCCTGTTTTCACCCCTCCACTTT
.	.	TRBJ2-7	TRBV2	CASRGQLISYEQYF	TGTGCCAGCAGAGGGCAGCTTATTTCCTACGAGCAGTACTTC
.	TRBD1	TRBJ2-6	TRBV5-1	CASSLWDRGGFLTF	TGCGCCAGCAGCCTGTGGGACAGGGGAGGGTTCCTGACTTTC
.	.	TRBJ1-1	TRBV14	CASSTRDSWFGAFF	TGTGCCAGCAGCACTCGGGACTCTTGGTTCGGAGCTTTCTTT
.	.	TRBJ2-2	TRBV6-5	CASSYDGNTGELFF	TGTGCCAGCAGTTACGACGGGAACACCGGGGAGCTGTTTTTT
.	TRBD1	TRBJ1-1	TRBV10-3	CAIRSPGGDRGNTEAFF	TGTGCCATCAGATCCCCGGGAGGGGACAGGGGGAACACTGAAGCTTTCTTT
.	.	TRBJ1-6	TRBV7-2	CASSLKRAPLHF	TGTGCCAGCAGCTTAAAGCGGGCGCCCCTCCACTTT
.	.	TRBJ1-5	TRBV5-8	CASSLRQNSNQPQHF	TGTGCCAGCAGCTTGAGACAGAATAGCAATCAGCCCCAGCATTTT